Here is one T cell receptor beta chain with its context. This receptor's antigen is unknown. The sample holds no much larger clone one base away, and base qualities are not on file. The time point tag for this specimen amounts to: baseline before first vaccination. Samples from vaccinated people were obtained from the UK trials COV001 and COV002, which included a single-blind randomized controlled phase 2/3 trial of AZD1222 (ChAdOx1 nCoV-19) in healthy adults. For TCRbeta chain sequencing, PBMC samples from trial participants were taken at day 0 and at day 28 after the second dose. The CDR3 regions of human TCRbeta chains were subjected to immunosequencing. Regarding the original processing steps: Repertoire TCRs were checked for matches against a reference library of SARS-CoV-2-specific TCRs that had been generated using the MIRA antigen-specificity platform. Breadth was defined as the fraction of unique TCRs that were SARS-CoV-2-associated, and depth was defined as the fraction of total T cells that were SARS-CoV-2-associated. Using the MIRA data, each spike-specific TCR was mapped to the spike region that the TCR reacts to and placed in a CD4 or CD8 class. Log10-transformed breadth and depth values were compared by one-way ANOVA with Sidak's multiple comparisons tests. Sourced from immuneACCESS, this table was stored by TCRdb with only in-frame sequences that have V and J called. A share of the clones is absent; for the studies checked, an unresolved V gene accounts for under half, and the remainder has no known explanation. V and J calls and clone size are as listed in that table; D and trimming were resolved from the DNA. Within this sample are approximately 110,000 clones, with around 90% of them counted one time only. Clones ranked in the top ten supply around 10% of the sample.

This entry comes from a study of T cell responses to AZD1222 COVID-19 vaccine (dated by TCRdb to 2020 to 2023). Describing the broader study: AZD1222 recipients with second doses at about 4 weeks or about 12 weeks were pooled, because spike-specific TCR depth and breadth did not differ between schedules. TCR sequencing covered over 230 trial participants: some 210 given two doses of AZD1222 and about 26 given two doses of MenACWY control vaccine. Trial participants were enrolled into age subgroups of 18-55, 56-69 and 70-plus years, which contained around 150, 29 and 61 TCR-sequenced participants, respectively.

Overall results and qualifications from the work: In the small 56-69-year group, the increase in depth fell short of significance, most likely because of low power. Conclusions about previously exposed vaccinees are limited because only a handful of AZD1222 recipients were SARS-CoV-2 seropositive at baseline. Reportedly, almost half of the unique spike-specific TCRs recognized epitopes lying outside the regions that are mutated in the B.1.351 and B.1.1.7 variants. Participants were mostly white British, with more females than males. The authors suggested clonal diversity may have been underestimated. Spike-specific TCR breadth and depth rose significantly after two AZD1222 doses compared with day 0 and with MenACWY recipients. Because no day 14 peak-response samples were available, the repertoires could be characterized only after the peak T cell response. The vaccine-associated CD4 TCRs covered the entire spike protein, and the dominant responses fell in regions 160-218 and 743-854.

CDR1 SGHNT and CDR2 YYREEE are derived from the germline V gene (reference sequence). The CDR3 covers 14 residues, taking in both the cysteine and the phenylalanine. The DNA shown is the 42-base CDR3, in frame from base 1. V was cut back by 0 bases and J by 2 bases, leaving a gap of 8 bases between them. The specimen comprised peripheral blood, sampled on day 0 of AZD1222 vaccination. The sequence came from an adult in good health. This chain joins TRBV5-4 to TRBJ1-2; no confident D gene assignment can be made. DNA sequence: TGTGCCAGCAGCTTGGCCGGGGTCAACTATGGCTACACCTTC. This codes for CASSLAGVNYGYTF.